These 26 T cell receptor beta chains came from one sample sequenced in a study of blood T cell repertoires in COVID-19. Assay used: immunoSEQ multiplex PCR; TCRdb lists only in-frame clones, some missing. There are about 60,000 clones in the sample; approximately 90% occur only once, and roughly an eighth lies in the top ten. Input material: peripheral blood. The receptors come from a woman in her sixties or seventies with active COVID-19.

The chain carries TRBV28 and TRBJ1-5; TRBD1 aligns across 7 bases. The CDR3 is 15 amino acids. CDR1 MDHEN and CDR2 SYDVKM come from the germline V gene. J gave up 2 bases and V 11 bases, and 12 bases lay outside the gene matches. The CDR3 DNA sequence: TGTGCCGCCAGCACTCGGACAGGTGGCAATCAGCCCCAGCATTTT. Translating it yields CAASTRTGGNQPQHF.

The chain uses TRBV3-1 (or the pseudogene TRBV3-2) and TRBJ2-7, with 7 bases matching TRBD2. There are 16 residues in the CDR3. The germline CDR1 and CDR2 sequences are LGHDT and YNNKEL (reference sequence). V dropped 0 bases and J dropped 3; count of bases not matched to a gene: 8. CDR3 sequence: CASSQDPGGRNYEQYF. The DNA of the CDR3 is TGTGCCAGCAGCCAAGATCCGGGGGGACGGAACTACGAGCAGTACTTC.

The chain couples TRBV7-2 to TRBJ2-1, with D tentatively TRBD1 (5 bases). CDR3 length: 14 amino acids. The V end lost 6 bases, the J end lost 3 bases, and 12 bases lay between the germline ends. CDR1 and CDR2 from the germline V gene are SGHTA and FQGNSA. The CDR3 DNA sequence: TGTGCCAGCAGGGCCCAGGGTCTCTACAATGAGCAGTTCTTC. It is translated as CASRAQGLYNEQFF.

V usage is TRBV19 and J usage is TRBJ1-5, with 9 positions matching TRBD1. The germline V gene encodes CDR1 LNHDA and CDR2 SQIVND (reference sequence). The junction had 3 bases not matched to a gene; V was cut back by 3 bases and J by 3 bases. The CDR3 contains 15 residues. The CDR3 sequence: CASSIGQGFNQPQHF. CDR3 nucleotide sequence: TGTGCCAGTAGTATTGGACAGGGGTTCAATCAGCCCCAGCATTTT. Using reference TRBV19 and TRBJ1-5 for the parts outside the CDR3, the full variable domain is DGGITQSPKYLFRKEGQNVTLSCEQNLNHDAMYWYRQDPGQGLRLIYYSQIVNDFQKGDIAEGYSVSREKKESFPLTVTSAQKNPTAFYLCASSIGQGFNQPQHFGDGTRLSIL.

The rearrangement uses TRBV19 and TRBJ2-1, with 7 bases identical to TRBD2. The germline CDR1 and CDR2 sequences are LNHDA and SQIVND (reference sequence). CDR3 length: 15 residues. V shed 6 bases and J 7 bases; nucleotides not matched to a gene: 12. Here the CDR3 DNA reads TGTGCCAGTAGCCCTGGAGGGACTACGGTAAATGAGCAGTTCTTC. It is translated as CASSPGGTTVNEQFF.

The rearrangement links TRBV19 to TRBJ2-3; no firm D call. V was trimmed by 6 bases and J by 2 bases, leaving 15 bases between them. Per the germline V gene, CDR1 is LNHDA and CDR2 is SQIVND (reference sequence). This CDR3 region has 15 residues. The CDR3 coding sequence is TGTGCCAGTAGGGCAGGCCCTTCGACCACAGATACGCAGTATTTT. Protein product: CASRAGPSTTDTQYF.

The rearrangement links TRBV6-6 to TRBJ2-5; TRBD1 is a possible D gene (6 bases). The V end was cut by 9 bases, the J end by 1 base, with 9 bases between. This CDR3 has 12 amino acids. Germline V CDR1 and CDR2: MNHNY, SVGAGI (reference sequence). The CDR3 bases are TGTGCCAGTGGGGGCTCCCAAGAGACCCAGTACTTC. Its protein product is CASGGSQETQYF.

This chain links TRBV23-1 with TRBJ2-7; TRBD2 aligns across 15 bases. TRBV23-1 is classed as an ORF, of uncertain function. CDR3 length: 22 amino acids. V was clipped by 0 bases and J by 2 bases; unmatched bases: 17. The CDR3 here is CASSQSGLAGGQVARRTYEQYF. The CDR3 region has the DNA TGCGCCAGCAGTCAATCCGGACTAGCGGGGGGGCAAGTAGCTAGACGGACCTACGAGCAGTACTTC.

This chain links TRBV27 with TRBJ1-1; tentative D call: TRBD1 (6 bases). V lost 5 bases and J 5 bases, leaving 18 bases between the germline ends. From germline, CDR1 is MNHEY and CDR2 SMNVEV (reference sequence). The CDR3 loop spans 15 amino acids. The CDR3 region is CASSATGLFITEAFF. Here the CDR3 DNA reads TGTGCCAGCAGTGCCACAGGGCTTTTTATAACTGAAGCTTTCTTT.

This sequence joins TRBV11-2 and TRBJ1-2, with D hard to call. Germline V gene data show CDR1 as SGHAT and CDR2 as FQNNGV. The CDR3 is made up of 14 amino acids. V gave up 5 bases and J gave up 7 bases, with 17 bases separating them. In DNA, the CDR3 is TGTGCCAGCAGCCCGGGTCCGGGAGTCGCTGGCTACACCTTC. It is translated as CASSPGPGVAGYTF. The complete variable domain, with remaining parts taken from reference TRBV11-2 and TRBJ1-2, reads EAGVAQSPRYKIIEKRQSVAFWCNPISGHATLYWYQQILGQGPKLLIQFQNNGVVDDSQLPKDRFSAERLKGVDSTLKIQPAKLEDSAVYLCASSPGPGVAGYTFGSGTRLTVV.

The chain carries TRBV5-1 and TRBJ2-5; 9 bases are a match to TRBD1. V trimming: 2 bases; J trimming: 3 bases; junction bases outside the gene matches: 2. The germline V gene encodes CDR1 SGHRS and CDR2 YFSETQ. The CDR3 runs 14 residues. The chain's CDR3 is CASSLQGAEETQYF. DNA of the CDR3: TGCGCCAGCAGCTTACAGGGGGCTGAAGAGACCCAGTACTTC. Complete variable domain (other parts from reference TRBV5-1 and TRBJ2-5): KAGVTQTPRYLIKTRGQQVTLSCSPISGHRSVSWYQQTPGQGLQFLFEYFSETQRNKGNFPGRFSGRQFSNSRSEMNVSTLELGDSALYLCASSLQGAEETQYFGPGTRLLVL.

The sample holds a few counts of this clone. This chain uses TRBV6-6 with TRBJ1-5, with D possibly being TRBD1 (5 bases). This CDR3 region has 17 residues. Trimming shortened V by 5 bases and J by 0 bases, and 17 bases separated the two germline ends. Germline V gene data show CDR1 as MNHNY and CDR2 as SVGAGI (reference sequence). The CDR3 protein is CASSPQMGDYSNQPQHF. The CDR3 nucleotides are TGTGCCAGCAGTCCACAAATGGGGGACTATAGCAATCAGCCCCAGCATTTT.

This chain's CDR3 is CASSLSKGIRADTQYF. The DNA for the CDR3 is TGTGCCAGCAGCTTGAGTAAAGGGATCAGGGCAGATACGCAGTATTTT. The chain combines TRBV7-8 with TRBJ2-3, with D possibly being TRBD1 (5 bases). The CDR3 length is 16 residues. The V gene's germline CDR1 is SGHVS and CDR2 FQNEAQ. V shed 3 bases and J shed 4 bases, with 17 bases lying between them.

The chain has TRBV6-5 and TRBJ2-4; TRBD2 is a possible D gene (6 bases). The ends were cut back, 0 bases at V and 8 bases at J, with 11 bases in the middle. The germline V gene encodes CDR1 MNHEY and CDR2 SVGAGI. This CDR3 comprises 14 residues. CDR3 DNA sequence: TGTGCCAGCAGTTACTCGAGGGAGCGGGACATTCAGTACTTC. Protein sequence: CASSYSRERDIQYF.

This sequence joins TRBV7-3 and TRBJ2-3; 7 bases fit TRBD1. The CDR3 runs 15 residues. J was trimmed by 5 bases and V by 4 bases; bases with no gene match: 9. Germline lookup yields CDR1 SGHTA and CDR2 FQGTGA. CDR3 protein: CASSSRRGSGDTQYF. The CDR3 nucleotides are TGTGCCAGCAGCTCTCGCAGGGGGTCGGGAGATACGCAGTATTTT.

CDR3 in amino acids: CSVRGGQGEKLFF. In DNA, the CDR3 is TGCAGCGTTCGTGGAGGACAGGGCGAAAAACTGTTTTTT. The rearrangement joins TRBV29-1 to TRBJ1-4, with TRBD1 identical over 8 bases. Germline lookup yields CDR1 SQVTM and CDR2 ANQGSEA. J gave up 8 bases and V 5 bases, and 7 bases lay outside the gene matches. This CDR3 spans 13 amino acids.

The chain carries TRBV7-9 and TRBJ2-4; 7 bases fit TRBD2. Per the germline V gene, CDR1 is SEHNR and CDR2 is FQNEAQ (reference sequence). This CDR3 contains 15 residues. The V and J ends lost 7 bases and 0 bases, in that order; junction bases with no gene match: 6. The CDR3: CASTTGGIAKNIQYF. For the CDR3, the DNA is TGTGCCAGCACGACCGGGGGGATAGCCAAAAACATTCAGTACTTC. Based on the CDR3 plus reference TRBV7-9 and TRBJ2-4, the full variable domain is DTGVSQNPRHKITKRGQNVTFRCDPISEHNRLYWYRQTLGQGPEFLTYFQNEAQLEKSRLLSDRFSAERPKGSFSTLEIQRTEQGDSAMYLCASTTGGIAKNIQYFGAGTRLSVL.

This chain uses TRBV5-1 with TRBJ1-2, with 10 bases aligning to TRBD1. CDR3 size: 17 residues. Germline lookup yields CDR1 SGHRS and CDR2 YFSETQ. J was trimmed by 2 bases and V by 4 bases; bases with no gene match: 11. This CDR3 is CASSHKGTGVGNYGYTF. CDR3 DNA sequence: TGCGCCAGCAGCCACAAGGGGACAGGGGTGGGGAACTATGGCTACACCTTC.

V gene TRBV6-5 combines with J gene TRBJ1-2; 8 bases are shared with TRBD1. V lost 6 bases to trimming and J lost 1 base; unmatched junction nucleotides: 7. The germline gives CDR1 MNHEY, CDR2 SVGAGI. This CDR3 region has 15 residues. The CDR3 sequence is CASSLAGGNNYGYTF. For the CDR3, the DNA is TGTGCCAGCAGCCTGGCAGGGGGCAATAACTATGGCTACACCTTC.

This clone has more than one count but fewer than ten. The chain joins TRBV27 to TRBJ1-1; D ambiguous. The CDR3 contains 13 residues. Germline V gene lookup returns CDR1 MNHEY and CDR2 SMNVEV (reference sequence). Trimming removed 5 bases from V and 1 base from J, with 8 bases in between. As DNA, the CDR3 is TGTGCCAGCAGTCTAAGAAGGAACACTGAAGCTTTCTTT. This encodes CASSLRRNTEAFF.

The CDR3, as DNA: TGTGCCAGCAGCTTGCCTAGCGGCCGGACCCAGTACTTC. Translation gives CASSLPSGRTQYF. The V call is TRBV7-2, the J call TRBJ2-5, with 7 bases identical to TRBD2. Germline V gene lookup returns CDR1 SGHTA and CDR2 FQGNSA. V lost 3 bases, J lost 7 bases, and 5 bases stayed unmatched. This CDR3 region has 13 residues.

The chain joins TRBV5-4 to TRBJ1-6; 9 bases map to TRBD1. The CDR3 runs 14 residues. V dropped 6 bases and J dropped 10; count of bases not matched to a gene: 8. Germline V gene lookup returns CDR1 SGHNT and CDR2 YYREEE (reference sequence). CDR3: CASTPGQGNSPLHF. The CDR3 DNA reads TGTGCCAGCACCCCGGGACAGGGCAACTCACCCCTCCACTTT.

This chain joins TRBV11-3 and TRBJ2-1; TRBD2 might be the D (7 bases). The CDR3 consists of 14 residues. Germline CDR1 is SGHNT and CDR2 is YENEEA. Trimming pared 4 bases from V and 6 bases from J, leaving 13 bases between. DNA of the CDR3: TGTGCCAGCAGCTCCCGGGGGGCCCCCAATGAGCAGTTCTTC. Residues: CASSSRGAPNEQFF.

The chain has TRBV7-9 and TRBJ2-1; tentatively, D is TRBD2 (7 bases). The germline V gene has CDR1 SEHNR and CDR2 FQNEAQ (reference sequence). The CDR3 covers 18 residues. With 5 bases removed from V and 3 bases from J, the gap between germline ends came to 23 bases. CDR3 protein: CASSPGASRSGFYNEQFF. As DNA, the CDR3 is TGTGCCAGCAGCCCAGGGGCCTCGCGTAGCGGGTTCTACAATGAGCAGTTCTTC. Combining the CDR3 with reference TRBV7-9 and TRBJ2-1 gives the whole variable domain DTGVSQNPRHKITKRGQNVTFRCDPISEHNRLYWYRQTLGQGPEFLTYFQNEAQLEKSRLLSDRFSAERPKGSFSTLEIQRTEQGDSAMYLCASSPGASRSGFYNEQFFGPGTRLTVL.

This clone showed up just once. V gene TRBV3-1 (or the pseudogene TRBV3-2) combines with J gene TRBJ2-7, with TRBD1 as a possible D gene (7 bases). V was pared by 6 bases and J by 3 bases, with 15 bases between. Germline CDR1 is LGHDT and CDR2 is YNNKEL (reference sequence). The CDR3 extends over 14 amino acids. The CDR3 region is CASSPGGIIYEQYF. Here the CDR3 DNA reads TGTGCCAGCAGTCCAGGGGGGATTATCTACGAGCAGTACTTC.

This sequence joins TRBV5-4 and TRBJ2-1; TRBD2 matches 11 bases. The V and J ends lost 4 bases and 1 base, in that order; junction bases with no gene match: 7. CDR1 and CDR2 (germline): SGHNT, YYREEE (reference sequence). This CDR3 has 17 residues. CDR3 DNA: TGTGCCAGCAGCACTTTAGCGGGGGGGCAGTCCTACAATGAGCAGTTCTTC. It translates to CASSTLAGGQSYNEQFF.